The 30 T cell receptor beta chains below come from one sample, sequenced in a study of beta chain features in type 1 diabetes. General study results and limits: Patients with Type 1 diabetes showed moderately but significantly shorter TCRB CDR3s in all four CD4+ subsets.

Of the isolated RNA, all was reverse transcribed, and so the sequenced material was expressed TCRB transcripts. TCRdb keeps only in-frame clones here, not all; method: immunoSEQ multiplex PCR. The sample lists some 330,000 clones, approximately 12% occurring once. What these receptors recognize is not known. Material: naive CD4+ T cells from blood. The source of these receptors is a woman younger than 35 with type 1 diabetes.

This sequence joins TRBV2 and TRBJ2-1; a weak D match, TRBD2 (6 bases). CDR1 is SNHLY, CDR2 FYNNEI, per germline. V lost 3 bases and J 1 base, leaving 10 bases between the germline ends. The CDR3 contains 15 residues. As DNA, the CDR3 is TGTGCCAGCAGTGAGGGGCGGGGTTCCTACAATGAGCAGTTCTTC. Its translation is CASSEGRGSYNEQFF.

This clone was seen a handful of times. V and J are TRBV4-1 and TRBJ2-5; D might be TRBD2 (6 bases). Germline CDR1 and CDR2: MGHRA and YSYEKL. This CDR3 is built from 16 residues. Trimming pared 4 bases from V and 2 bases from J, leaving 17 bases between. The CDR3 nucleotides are TGCGCCAGCAGCCGAGGGACTGCCGTTGAGCAAGAGACCCAGTACTTC. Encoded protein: CASSRGTAVEQETQYF.

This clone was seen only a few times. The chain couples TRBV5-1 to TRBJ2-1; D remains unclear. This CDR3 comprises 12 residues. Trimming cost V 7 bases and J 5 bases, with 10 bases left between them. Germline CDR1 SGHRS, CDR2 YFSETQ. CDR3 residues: CASGELNNEQFF. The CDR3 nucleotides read TGCGCCAGCGGAGAACTGAACAATGAGCAGTTCTTC.

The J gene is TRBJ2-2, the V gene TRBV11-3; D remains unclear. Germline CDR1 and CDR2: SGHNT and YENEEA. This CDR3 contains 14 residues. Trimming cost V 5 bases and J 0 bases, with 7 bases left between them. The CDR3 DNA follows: TGTGCCAGCAGCGGGCCAGCGAACACCGGGGAGCTGTTTTTT. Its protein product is CASSGPANTGELFF.

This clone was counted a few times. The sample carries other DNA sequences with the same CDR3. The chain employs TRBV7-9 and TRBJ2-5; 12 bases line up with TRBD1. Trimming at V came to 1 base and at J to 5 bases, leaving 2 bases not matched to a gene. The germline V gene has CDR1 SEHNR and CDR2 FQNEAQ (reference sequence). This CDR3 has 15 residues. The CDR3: CASSLGDRGLETQYF. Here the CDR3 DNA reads TGTGCCAGCAGCTTAGGGGACAGGGGGCTGGAGACCCAGTACTTC.

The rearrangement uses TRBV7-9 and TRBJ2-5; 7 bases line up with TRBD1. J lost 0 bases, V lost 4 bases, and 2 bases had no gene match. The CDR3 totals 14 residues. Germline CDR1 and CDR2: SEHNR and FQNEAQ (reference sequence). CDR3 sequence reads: CASSSGQYQETQYF. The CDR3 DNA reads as TGTGCCAGCAGCTCGGGACAGTACCAAGAGACCCAGTACTTC.

DNA for the CDR3: TGTGCCACCAAAAGGGAAGGACAGGGGTCCTACGAGCAGTACTTC. Amino acids: CATKREGQGSYEQYF. The J gene is TRBJ2-7, the V gene TRBV2; 9 bases are shared with TRBD1. This CDR3 is 15 amino acids long. With V trimmed by 10 bases and J by 1 base, 11 bases remained unmatched. Germline CDR1 reads SNHLY; CDR2 reads FYNNEI.

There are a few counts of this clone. As DNA, the CDR3 is TGCGCCAGCAGCCAAAACCCCTCCCAAAGGGGTGAAAAACTGTTTTTT. As protein: CASSQNPSQRGEKLFF. The chain joins TRBV4-1 to TRBJ1-4; the D gene is possibly TRBD1 (5 bases). CDR3 length: 16 residues. Looked up from germline, CDR1 is MGHRA and CDR2 is YSYEKL. V lost 2 bases to trimming and J lost 7 bases, with 17 bases between them.

CDR3 sequence reads: CASSYTLSGANVLTF. Written as DNA, the CDR3 is TGTGCCAGCAGTTACACTCTCTCTGGGGCCAACGTCCTGACTTTC. This chain uses TRBV6-6 with TRBJ2-6; D gene ambiguous. V lost 2 bases to trimming and J lost 0 bases, with 5 bases between them. This CDR3 spans 15 amino acids. CDR1 MNHNY and CDR2 SVGAGI come from the germline V gene (reference sequence).

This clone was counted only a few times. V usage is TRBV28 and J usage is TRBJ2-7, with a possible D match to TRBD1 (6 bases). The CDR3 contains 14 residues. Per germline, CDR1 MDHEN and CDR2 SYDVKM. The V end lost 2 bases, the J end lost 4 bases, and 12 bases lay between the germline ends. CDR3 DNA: TGTGCCAGCAGTTTAGACCTAGGGGGTTACGAGCAGTACTTC. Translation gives CASSLDLGGYEQYF. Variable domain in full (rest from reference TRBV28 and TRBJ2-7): DVKVTQSSRYLVKRTGEKVFLECVQDMDHENMFWYRQDPGLGLRLIYFSYDVKMKEKGDIPEGYSVSREKKERFSLILESASTNQTSMYLCASSLDLGGYEQYFGPGTRLTVT.

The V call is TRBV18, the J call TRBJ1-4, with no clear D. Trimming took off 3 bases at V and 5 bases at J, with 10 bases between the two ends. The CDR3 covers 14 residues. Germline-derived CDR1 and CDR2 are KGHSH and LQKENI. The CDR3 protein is CASSPPTVNEKLFF. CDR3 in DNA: TGTGCCAGCTCACCCCCCACGGTCAATGAAAAACTGTTTTTT.

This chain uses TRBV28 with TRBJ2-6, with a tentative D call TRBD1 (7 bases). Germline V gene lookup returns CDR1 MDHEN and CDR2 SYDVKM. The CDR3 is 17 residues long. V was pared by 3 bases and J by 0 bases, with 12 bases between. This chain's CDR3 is CASSLEGQPSGANVLTF. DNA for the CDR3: TGTGCCAGCAGTTTGGAGGGACAGCCCTCTGGGGCCAACGTCCTGACTTTC.

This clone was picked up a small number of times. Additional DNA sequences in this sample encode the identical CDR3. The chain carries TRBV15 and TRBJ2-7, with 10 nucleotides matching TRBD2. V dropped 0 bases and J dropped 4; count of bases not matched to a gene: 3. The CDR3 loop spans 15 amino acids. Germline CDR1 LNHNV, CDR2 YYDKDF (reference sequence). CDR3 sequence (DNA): TGTGCCACCAGCAGAGATGCTAGCGGGAGTTACGAGCAGTACTTC. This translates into CATSRDASGSYEQYF. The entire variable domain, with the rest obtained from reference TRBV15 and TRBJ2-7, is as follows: DAMVIQNPRYQVTQFGKPVTLSCSQTLNHNVMYWYQQKSSQAPKLLFHYYDKDFNNEADTPDNFQSRRPNTSFCFLDIRSPGLGDTAMYLCATSRDASGSYEQYFGPGTRLTVT.

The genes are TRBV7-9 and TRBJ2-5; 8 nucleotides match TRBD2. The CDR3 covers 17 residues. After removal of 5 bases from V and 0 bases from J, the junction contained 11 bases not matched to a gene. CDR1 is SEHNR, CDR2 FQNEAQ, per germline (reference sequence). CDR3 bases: TGTGCCAGCAGCCCAAGGAGGGTAGCGGGGTACCAAGAGACCCAGTACTTC. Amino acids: CASSPRRVAGYQETQYF.

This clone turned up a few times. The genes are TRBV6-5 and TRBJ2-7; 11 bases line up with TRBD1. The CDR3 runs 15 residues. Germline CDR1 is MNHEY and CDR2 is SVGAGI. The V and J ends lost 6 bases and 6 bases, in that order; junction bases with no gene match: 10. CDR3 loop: CASRRQEGTGGEQYF. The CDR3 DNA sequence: TGTGCCAGCAGGAGACAAGAAGGGACAGGGGGCGAGCAGTACTTC.

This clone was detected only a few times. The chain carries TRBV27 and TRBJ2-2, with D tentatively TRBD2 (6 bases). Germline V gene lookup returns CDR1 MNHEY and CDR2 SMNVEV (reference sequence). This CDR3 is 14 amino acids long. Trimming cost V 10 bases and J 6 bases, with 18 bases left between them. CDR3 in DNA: TGTGCCACCACACTTGGAGGAGGGGCCGGGGAGCTGTTTTTT. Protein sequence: CATTLGGGAGELFF.

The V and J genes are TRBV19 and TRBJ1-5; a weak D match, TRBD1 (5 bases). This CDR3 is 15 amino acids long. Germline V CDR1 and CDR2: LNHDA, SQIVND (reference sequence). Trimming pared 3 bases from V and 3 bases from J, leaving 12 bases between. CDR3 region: CASSIAGPVNQPQHF. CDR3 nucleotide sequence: TGTGCCAGTAGTATCGCGGGACCGGTCAATCAGCCCCAGCATTTT.

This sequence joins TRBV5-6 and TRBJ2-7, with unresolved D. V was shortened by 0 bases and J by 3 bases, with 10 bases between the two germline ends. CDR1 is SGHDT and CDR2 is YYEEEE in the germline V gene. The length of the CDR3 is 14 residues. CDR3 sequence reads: CASSLAVSGYEQYF. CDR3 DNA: TGTGCCAGCAGCTTGGCCGTTAGTGGCTACGAGCAGTACTTC.

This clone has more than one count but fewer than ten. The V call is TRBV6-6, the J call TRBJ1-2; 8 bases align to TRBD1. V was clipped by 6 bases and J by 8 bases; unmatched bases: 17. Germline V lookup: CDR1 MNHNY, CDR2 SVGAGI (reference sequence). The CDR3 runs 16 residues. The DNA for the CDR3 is TGTGCCAGCAGGACGAACATAGGACAGGGAGGGCTAGGCTACACCTTC. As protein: CASRTNIGQGGLGYTF.

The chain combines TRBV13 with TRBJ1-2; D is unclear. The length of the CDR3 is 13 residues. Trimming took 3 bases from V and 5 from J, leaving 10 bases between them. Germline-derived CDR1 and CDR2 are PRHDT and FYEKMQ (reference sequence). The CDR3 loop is CASSFRGSYGYTF. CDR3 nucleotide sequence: TGTGCCAGCAGCTTCCGGGGATCTTATGGCTACACCTTC.

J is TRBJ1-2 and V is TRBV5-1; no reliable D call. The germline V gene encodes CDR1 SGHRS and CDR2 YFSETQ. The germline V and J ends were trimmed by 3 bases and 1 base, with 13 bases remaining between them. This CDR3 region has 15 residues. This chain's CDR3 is CASSSAPGHNYGYTF. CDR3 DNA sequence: TGCGCCAGCAGCTCGGCGCCAGGCCATAACTATGGCTACACCTTC.

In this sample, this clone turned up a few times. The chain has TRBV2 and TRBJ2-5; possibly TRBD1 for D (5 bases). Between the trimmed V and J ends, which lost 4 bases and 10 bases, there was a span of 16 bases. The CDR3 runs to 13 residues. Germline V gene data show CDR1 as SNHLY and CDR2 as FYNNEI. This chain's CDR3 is CASSVRASPLQYF. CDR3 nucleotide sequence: TGTGCCAGCAGTGTCAGGGCCTCCCCTCTCCAGTACTTC. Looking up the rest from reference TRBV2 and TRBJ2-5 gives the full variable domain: EPEVTQTPSHQVTQMGQEVILRCVPISNHLYFYWYRQILGQKVEFLVSFYNNEISEKSEIFDDQFSVERPDGSNFTLKIRSTKLEDSAMYFCASSVRASPLQYFGPGTRLLVL.

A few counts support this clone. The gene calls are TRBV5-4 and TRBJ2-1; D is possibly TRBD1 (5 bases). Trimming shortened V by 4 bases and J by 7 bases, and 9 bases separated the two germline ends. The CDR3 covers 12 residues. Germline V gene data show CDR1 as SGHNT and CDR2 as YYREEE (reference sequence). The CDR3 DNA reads TGTGCCAGCAGCGCAGGGTGGAATGAGCAGTTCTTC. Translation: CASSAGWNEQFF.

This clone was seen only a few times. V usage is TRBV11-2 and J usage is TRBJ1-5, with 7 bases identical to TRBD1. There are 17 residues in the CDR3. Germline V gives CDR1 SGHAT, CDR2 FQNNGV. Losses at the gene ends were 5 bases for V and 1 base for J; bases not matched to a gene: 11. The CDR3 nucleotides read TGTGCCAGCAGCCTGCGGGGCGACAGGGCCAGCAATCAGCCCCAGCATTTT. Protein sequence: CASSLRGDRASNQPQHF.

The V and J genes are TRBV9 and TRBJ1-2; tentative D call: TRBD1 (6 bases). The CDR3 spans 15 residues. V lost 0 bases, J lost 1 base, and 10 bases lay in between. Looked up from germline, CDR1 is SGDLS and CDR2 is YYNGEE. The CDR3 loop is CASSVGGRGNYGYTF. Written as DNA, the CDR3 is TGTGCCAGCAGCGTAGGTGGCAGGGGTAACTATGGCTACACCTTC.

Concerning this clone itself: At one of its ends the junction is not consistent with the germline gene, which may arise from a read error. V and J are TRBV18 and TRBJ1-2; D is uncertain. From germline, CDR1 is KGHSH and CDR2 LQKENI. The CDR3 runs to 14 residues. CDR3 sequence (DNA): TGTGCCAGCTCACCCTCGTTTCCGAACTCTGGCTACACCTTC. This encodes CASSPSFPNSGYTF.

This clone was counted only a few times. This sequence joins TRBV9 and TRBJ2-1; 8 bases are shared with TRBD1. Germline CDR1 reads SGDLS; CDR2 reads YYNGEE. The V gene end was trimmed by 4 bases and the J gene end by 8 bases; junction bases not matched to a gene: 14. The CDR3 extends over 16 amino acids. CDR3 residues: CASSPRGTGDLDEQFF. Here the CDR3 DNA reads TGTGCCAGCAGCCCGAGGGGGACAGGAGACCTCGATGAGCAGTTCTTC. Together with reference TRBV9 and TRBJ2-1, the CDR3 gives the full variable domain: DSGVTQTPKHLITATGQRVTLRCSPRSGDLSVYWYQQSLDQGLQFLIQYYNGEERAKGNILERFSAQQFPDLHSELNLSSLELGDSALYFCASSPRGTGDLDEQFFGPGTRLTVL.

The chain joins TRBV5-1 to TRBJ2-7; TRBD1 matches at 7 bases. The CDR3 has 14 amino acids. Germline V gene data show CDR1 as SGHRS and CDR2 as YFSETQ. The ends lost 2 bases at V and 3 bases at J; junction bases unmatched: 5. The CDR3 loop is CASSFSRDSYEQYF. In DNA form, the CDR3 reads TGCGCCAGCAGCTTCTCCAGGGACAGCTACGAGCAGTACTTC.

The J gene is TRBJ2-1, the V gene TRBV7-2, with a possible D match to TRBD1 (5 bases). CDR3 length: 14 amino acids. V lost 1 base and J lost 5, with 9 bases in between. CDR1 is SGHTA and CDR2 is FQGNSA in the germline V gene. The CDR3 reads CASSLGQPNNEQFF. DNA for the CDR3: TGTGCCAGCAGCTTAGGACAGCCGAACAATGAGCAGTTCTTC. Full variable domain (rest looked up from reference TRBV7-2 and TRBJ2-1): GAGVSQSPSNKVTEKGKDVELRCDPISGHTALYWYRQSLGQGLEFLIYFQGNSAPDKSGLPSDRFSAERTGGSVSTLTIQRTQQEDSAVYLCASSLGQPNNEQFFGPGTRLTVL.

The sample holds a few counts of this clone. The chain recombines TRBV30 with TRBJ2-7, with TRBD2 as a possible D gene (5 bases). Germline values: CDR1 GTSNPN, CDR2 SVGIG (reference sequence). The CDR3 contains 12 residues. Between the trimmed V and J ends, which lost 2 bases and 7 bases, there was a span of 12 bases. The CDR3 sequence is CAWSQSGGEQYF. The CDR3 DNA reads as TGTGCCTGGAGTCAGAGCGGAGGTGAGCAGTACTTC.